This TCR beta chain was sequenced in a study of cytomegalovirus exposure and HLA in healthy donors. The CDR3 contains 17 residues. The germline V gene encodes CDR1 LNHNV and CDR2 YYDKDF (reference sequence). J was trimmed by 6 bases and V by 3 bases; bases with no gene match: 6. A multiplex PCR was run with 60 Vbeta primers and 13 Jbeta primers. Sequencing used immunoSEQ multiplex PCR; TCRdb keeps in-frame clones, though not all of them. The sample has about 120,000 clones, 77% seen once. Overall study results and limits: The authors listed 164 TCR beta chains as cytomegalovirus-associated. TCR beta sequences numbering roughly 18,000 were associated with HLA alleles at 0.05 false discovery rate in a later analysis.

As for this clone: Antigen unknown.

The chain carries TRBV15 and TRBJ2-1; 15 nucleotides line up with TRBD2. The sequence came from a human donor in good health. Sequenced material: PBMCs. The CDR3 reads CATSRGLAGGGRNEQFF. CDR3 coding DNA: TGTGCCACCAGCAGGGGACTAGCGGGAGGAGGGCGCAATGAGCAGTTCTTC.